A selection of T cell receptor beta chains follows, all from one sample in a study of control samples from healthy donors and cancer patients. Profiled with immunoSEQ multiplex PCR; TCRdb holds only in-frame clones, not every one. Here the sample spans 170,000 or so clones, roughly 93% being singletons. Sequenced material: blood. Source of these receptors: a man aged 18 to 30 in good health. CDR3s include the opening cysteine and the closing phenylalanine or tryptophan. D genes are given only for firm matches. The size entry is marked missing in some rows and otherwise reads once, few, many or a size class.

v_gene	abundance	d_gene	j_gene	CDR3nt	CDR3aa
TRBV6-5	-	-	TRBJ2-2	TGTGCCAGCAGTCCCCGGTCAGCCAAGACCGGGGAGCTGTTTTTT	CASSPRSAKTGELFF
TRBV29-1	-	TRBD1	TRBJ1-1	TGCAGCGTTACCATAGACAGGGGGCAGGCTTTCTTT	CSVTIDRGQAFF
TRBV12-3/TRBV12-4	-	-	TRBJ1-6	TGTGCCAGCAGCTCTCAGGGTCCTCAGGCCCTCCACTTT	CASSSQGPQALHF
TRBV10-3	-	-	TRBJ1-2	TGTGCCTCGGTACAACATGGGGACTATGGCTACACCTTC	CASVQHGDYGYTF
TRBV30	once	-	TRBJ2-7	TGTGCCTGGACCCGACAGGAAAGCTCCTACGAGCAGTACTTC	CAWTRQESSYEQYF
TRBV24-1	-	-	TRBJ2-2	TGTGCCGTACAGGGAAGCGGGGAGCTGTTTTTT	CAVQGSGELFF
TRBV18	-	-	TRBJ1-4	TGTGCCAGCTCACTAACAGTTGCAACTAATGAAAAACTGTTTTTT	CASSLTVATNEKLFF
TRBV6-5	-	-	TRBJ1-2	TGTGCCAGCAGTCGACAGCCGCACTATGGCTACACCTTC	CASSRQPHYGYTF
TRBV3-1/TRBV3-2	-	-	TRBJ2-2	TGTGCCAGCAGCCTAATACGCTTGAACACCGGGGAGCTGTTTTTT	CASSLIRLNTGELFF
TRBV20-1	-	-	TRBJ2-7	TGCAGTGCTACTGACAACTACGAGCAGTACTTC	CSATDNYEQYF
TRBV14	once	TRBD1	TRBJ2-7	TGTGCCAGCAGCAGGGACAGGGGGTACGAGCAGTACTTC	CASSRDRGYEQYF
TRBV5-1	-	TRBD1	TRBJ2-1	TGCGCCAGCAGCTTGGGACAGGGTCGGTACAATGAGCAGTTCTTC	CASSLGQGRYNEQFF
TRBV19	-	-	TRBJ1-4	TGTGCCAGTAGTATAGGGAATCTGCGGGAAAAACTGTTTTTT	CASSIGNLREKLFF
TRBV5-4	once	-	TRBJ2-5	TGTGCCAGCAGCGATCCGTTTAGGGGCAGTCAAGAGACCCAGTACTTC	CASSDPFRGSQETQYF
TRBV2	-	-	TRBJ1-5	TGTGCCAGCGGCGGGGATAGCAATCAGCCCCAGCATTTT	CASGGDSNQPQHF
TRBV15	-	TRBD1	TRBJ2-7	TGTGCCACCAGCAGAGCGCCGGGGACAGGGTCTTACGAGCAGTACTTC	CATSRAPGTGSYEQYF
TRBV29-1	once	-	TRBJ2-5	TGCAGCGTTGAAGGAAGGCAGGGTGGAAACCAAGAGACCCAGTACTTC	CSVEGRQGGNQETQYF
TRBV6-1	-	-	TRBJ1-1	TGTGCCAGCAGTGAATATTTGGGAACTGAAGCTTTCTTT	CASSEYLGTEAFF
TRBV5-6	-	-	TRBJ1-2	TGTGCCAGCAGCTCCCCATGGGGGGATGGCTACACCTTC	CASSSPWGDGYTF
TRBV5-1	-	-	TRBJ1-5	TGCGCCAGCAGCTTAGATGGGGCTTTCAATCAGCCCCAGCATTTT	CASSLDGAFNQPQHF
TRBV18	-	TRBD1	TRBJ1-2	TGTGCCAGCTCACCGACCTTAACAGGGGGCGATTATGGCTACACCTTC	CASSPTLTGGDYGYTF
TRBV5-8	-	-	TRBJ1-6	TGTGCCAGCAGCTTGGGACACCATAATTCACCCCTCCACTTT	CASSLGHHNSPLHF
TRBV6-6	-	-	TRBJ2-2	TGTGCCAGCAGTTCACACCGGAACACCGGGGAGCTGTTTTTT	CASSSHRNTGELFF
TRBV4-1	-	-	TRBJ1-1	TGCGCCAGCAGTTGGGGGGGAGTGAACACTGAAGCTTTCTTT	CASSWGGVNTEAFF
TRBV6-5	once	-	TRBJ1-1	TGTGCCAGCAGTTCAAAGAGACGGAACACTGAAGCTTTCTTT	CASSSKRRNTEAFF
TRBV10-1	-	-	TRBJ1-1	TGCGCCAGCAGTGATGGGGGCCCCGAAAGAGTCTTT	CASSDGGPERVF
TRBV6-5	-	TRBD1	TRBJ1-2	TGTGCCAGCAGTTTTATACAGGGGGCTGGCGGCTACACCTTC	CASSFIQGAGGYTF
TRBV28	-	-	TRBJ1-5	TGTGCCAGCAGTTTGGCACAGCACAATCAGCCCCAGCATTTT	CASSLAQHNQPQHF
TRBV9	-	TRBD2	TRBJ2-5	TGTGCCAGCAGCGTGAGCACCAGCGGGGAGATAGAGACCCAGTACTTC	CASSVSTSGEIETQYF
TRBV19	-	-	TRBJ2-3	TGTGCCAGTAGTACCCGCCCCAACGGGTCAGCTAGCACAGATACGCAGTATTTT	CASSTRPNGSASTDTQYF
TRBV20-1	-	-	TRBJ2-3	TGCAGTGCTACCGGGAGAGATACGCAGTATTTT	CSATGRDTQYF
TRBV30	-	-	TRBJ1-3	TGTGCCTGGAGTGCGACAGGCCCAAGCTTCTCTGGAAACACCATATATTTT	CAWSATGPSFSGNTIYF
TRBV30	-	-	TRBJ1-2	TGTGCCTGGAGTGTATCTGGGGGCGCCAACTATGGCTACACCTTC	CAWSVSGGANYGYTF
TRBV7-9	-	TRBD2	TRBJ2-2	TGTGCCAGCAGCCCTCTCCGGGGGGGCAACACCGGGGAGCTGTTTTTT	CASSPLRGGNTGELFF
TRBV24-1	-	-	TRBJ2-6	TGTGCCACCAGTGATTACCCTGGACAGTCTGGGGCCAACGTCCTGACTTTC	CATSDYPGQSGANVLTF
TRBV25-1	-	-	TRBJ2-2	TGTGCCAGCAGTATCTTCCAGCCCGGGGAGCTGTTTTTT	CASSIFQPGELFF
TRBV12-3/TRBV12-4	once	-	TRBJ1-1	TGTGCCAGCAGTTTAGAGGGGGGGACTGAAGCTTTCTTT	CASSLEGGTEAFF
TRBV6-5	-	TRBD2	TRBJ2-7	TGTGCCAGCAGTTATCTGAGCGGGGGGGGCTATGAGCAGTACTTC	CASSYLSGGGYEQYF
TRBV29-1	-	-	TRBJ2-2	TGCAGCGTTGAAGTAGAGAACACCGGGGAGCTGTTTTTT	CSVEVENTGELFF
TRBV18	-	TRBD2	TRBJ2-1	TGTGCCAGCTCACCACAAGCGGGGGCGGGGACTGAGCAGTTCTTC	CASSPQAGAGTEQFF
TRBV20-1	-	-	TRBJ2-3	TGCAGTGCTAGTCGGGGGGCCTCCACAGATACGCAGTATTTT	CSASRGASTDTQYF
TRBV30	-	-	TRBJ1-5	TGTGCCTGGAGTGTAGGGGGGGCCTATGGCAGCAATCAGCCCCAGCATTTT	CAWSVGGAYGSNQPQHF
TRBV5-4	-	-	TRBJ2-2	TGTGCCAGCAGCCAGGAGGTCCGACGGGGAACCGGGGAGCTGTTTTTT	CASSQEVRRGTGELFF
TRBV2	-	-	TRBJ1-3	TGTGCCAGCGGCCCCGGGTTCTCTGGAAACACCATATATTTT	CASGPGFSGNTIYF
TRBV27	-	-	TRBJ1-2	TGTGCCAGCAGTTTTGGAGTTAGTAATAACTATGGCTACACCTTC	CASSFGVSNNYGYTF